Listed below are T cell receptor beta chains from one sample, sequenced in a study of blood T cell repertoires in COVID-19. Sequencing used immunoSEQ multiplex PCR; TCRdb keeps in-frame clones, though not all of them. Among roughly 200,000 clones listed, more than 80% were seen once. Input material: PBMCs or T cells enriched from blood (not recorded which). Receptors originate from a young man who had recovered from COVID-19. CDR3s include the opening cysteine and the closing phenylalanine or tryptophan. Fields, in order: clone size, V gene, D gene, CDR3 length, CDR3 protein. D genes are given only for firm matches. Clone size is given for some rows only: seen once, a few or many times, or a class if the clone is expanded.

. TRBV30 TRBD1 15 CAWTPGTGHTDTQYF
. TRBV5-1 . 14 CASPPEGSTQPQHF
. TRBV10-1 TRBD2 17 CASSESMHAGGEATQYF
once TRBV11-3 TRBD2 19 CASSSGSWASGVSADTQYF
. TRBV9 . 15 CASAEGISGTYEQYF
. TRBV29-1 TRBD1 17 CSVEDRSLTGGYYGYTF
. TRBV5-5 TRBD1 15 CASSLWTGANQPQHF
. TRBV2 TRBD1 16 CASSAGQGAGNQPQHF
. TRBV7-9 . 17 CASSLVLKQGVNTEAFF
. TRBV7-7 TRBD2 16 CASSSVAGGPGETQYF
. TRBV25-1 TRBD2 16 CASSEYWGGNTDTQYF
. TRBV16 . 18 CASSHGVAPAASNQPQHF
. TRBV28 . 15 CASSLLGQGGEKLFF
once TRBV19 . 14 CASSPSHSGNTIYF
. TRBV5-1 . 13 CASSLFGQETQYF
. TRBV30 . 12 CAWSGTAYGYTF
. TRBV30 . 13 CACTSGNNSPLHF
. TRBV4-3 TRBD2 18 CASSQDWLAGAIEETQYF
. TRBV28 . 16 CASGPVGKGENTEAFF
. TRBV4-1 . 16 CASSQDNAGGTDTQYF
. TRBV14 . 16 CASSLLLLAGTDTQYF
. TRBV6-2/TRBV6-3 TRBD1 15 CASSSRDRGTDTQYF
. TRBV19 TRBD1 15 CASSGQGASSYEQYF
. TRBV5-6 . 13 CASSFFGNQPQHF
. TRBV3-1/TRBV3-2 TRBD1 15 CASSQNNRGQGGYTF
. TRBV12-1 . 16 CASSRPLREAYNEQFF
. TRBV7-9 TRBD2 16 CASSLGSGGLTGELFF
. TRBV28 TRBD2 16 CASSFLGGGSTDTQYF
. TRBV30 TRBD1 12 CAWDTGVLGLFF
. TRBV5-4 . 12 CASSSLNSEQYF
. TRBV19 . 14 CASSINTMNTEAFF
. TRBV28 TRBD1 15 CASSLFRGANQPQHF
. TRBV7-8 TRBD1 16 CASSLHRDRSNQPQHF
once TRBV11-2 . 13 CASSPEKRSSYTF
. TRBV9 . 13 CASSPTVDYEQYF
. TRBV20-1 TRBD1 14 CSASTGAGTDTQYF
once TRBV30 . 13 CAWSRTQSYEQYF
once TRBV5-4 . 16 CASSLYPAGGFYEQYF
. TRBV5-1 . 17 CASSLARGFYSNQPQHF
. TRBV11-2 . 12 CASSLASYEQYF
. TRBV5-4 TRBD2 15 CASSPGTSDTDTQYF
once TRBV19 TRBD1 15 CASSWGQGNNQPQHF
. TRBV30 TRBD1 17 CAWSVRQGARVIEKLFF
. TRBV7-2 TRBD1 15 CASSSQQGAFSPLHF
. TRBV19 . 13 CASSTTGNYEQYF
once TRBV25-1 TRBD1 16 CASSEYKGGFYNEQFF
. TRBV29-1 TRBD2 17 CSVEGPPGGRIAGELFF
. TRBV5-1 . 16 CASSLPGQRTTDTQYF
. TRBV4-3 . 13 CASSQYYRREQYF
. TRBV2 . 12 CASRTSTDTQYF
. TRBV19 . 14 CASSGFVGDNEQFF
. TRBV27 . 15 CASSLSSFHLYEQYF
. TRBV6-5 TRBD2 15 CASMRTSGIAQGQFF
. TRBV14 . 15 CASSKLTSFADTQYF
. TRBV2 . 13 CASSVRVGNTIYF
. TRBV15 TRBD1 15 CATSKGQGSAYEQYF